What follows are 3 T cell receptor beta chains derived from one specimen sequenced in a study of blood T cell repertoires in COVID-19. The method was immunoSEQ multiplex PCR; TCRdb's version includes in-frame clones alone and lacks a portion of them. The sample gives fewer than 150,000 clones, approximately 82% of which show up once; approximately 11% is in the top ten. The sequencing sample was made of peripheral blood. The receptors originated from a man in his sixties who had recovered from COVID-19.

This chain links TRBV10-3 with TRBJ2-7, with 8 nucleotides matching TRBD2. V lost 4 bases, J lost 0 bases, and 14 bases stayed unmatched. Germline CDR1 and CDR2: ENHRY and SYGVKD. The CDR3 is made up of 18 amino acids. CDR3 coding DNA: TGTGCCATCAGTGTGGTTGGGGTAGCGGGATCCAGCTCCTACGAGCAGTACTTC. This encodes CAISVVGVAGSSSYEQYF.

The rearrangement joins TRBV11-3 to TRBJ2-1, with 8 bases fitting TRBD1. Germline V lookup: CDR1 SGHNT, CDR2 YENEEA. This CDR3 contains 14 residues. V lost 3 bases and J lost 10; bases outside the gene matches: 8. Here the CDR3 reads CASSFTGGASEQFF. CDR3 in DNA: TGTGCCAGCAGCTTCACAGGGGGAGCGTCCGAGCAGTTCTTC.

The chain couples TRBV28 to TRBJ2-1, with TRBD2 identical over 7 bases. With V trimmed by 6 bases and J by 4 bases, 18 bases remained unmatched. This CDR3 is built from 18 residues. The germline V gene encodes CDR1 MDHEN and CDR2 SYDVKM. DNA of the CDR3: TGTGCCAGCAGCTTGATGGGATGGGCTAGCGGAAGGTACAATGAGCAGTTCTTC. Protein: CASSLMGWASGRYNEQFF.